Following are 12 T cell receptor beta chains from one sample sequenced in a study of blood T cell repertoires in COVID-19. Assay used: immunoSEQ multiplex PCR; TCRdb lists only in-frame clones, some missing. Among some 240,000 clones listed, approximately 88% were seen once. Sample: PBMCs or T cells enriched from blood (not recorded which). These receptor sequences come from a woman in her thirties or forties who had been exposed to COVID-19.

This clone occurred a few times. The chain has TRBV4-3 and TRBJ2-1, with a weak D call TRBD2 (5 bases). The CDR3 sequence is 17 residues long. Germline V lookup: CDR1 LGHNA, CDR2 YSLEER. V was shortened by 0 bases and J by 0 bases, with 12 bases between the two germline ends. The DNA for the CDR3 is TGCGCCAGCAGCCAAGATCTCGAGCGGAGCTCCTACAATGAGCAGTTCTTC. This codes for CASSQDLERSSYNEQFF.

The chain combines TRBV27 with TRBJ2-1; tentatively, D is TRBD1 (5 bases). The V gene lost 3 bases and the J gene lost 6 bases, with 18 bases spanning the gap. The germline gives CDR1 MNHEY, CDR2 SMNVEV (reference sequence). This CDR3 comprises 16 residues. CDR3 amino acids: CASSFRGSQRANEQFF. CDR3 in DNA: TGTGCCAGCAGTTTTAGGGGATCCCAACGAGCCAATGAGCAGTTCTTC.

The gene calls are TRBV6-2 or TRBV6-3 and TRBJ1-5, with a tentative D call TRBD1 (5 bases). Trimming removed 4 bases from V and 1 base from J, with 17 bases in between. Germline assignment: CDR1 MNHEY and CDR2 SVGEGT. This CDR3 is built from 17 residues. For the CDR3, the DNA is TGTGCCAGCAGTTCCTCATTTGGGGCGGGAAGCAATCAGCCCCAGCATTTT. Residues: CASSSSFGAGSNQPQHF.

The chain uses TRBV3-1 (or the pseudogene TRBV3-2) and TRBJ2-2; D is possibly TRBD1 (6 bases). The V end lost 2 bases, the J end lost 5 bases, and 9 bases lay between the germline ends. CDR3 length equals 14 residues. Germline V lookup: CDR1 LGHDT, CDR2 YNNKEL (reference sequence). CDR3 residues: CASSQSGTTGELFF. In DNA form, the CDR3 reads TGTGCCAGCAGCCAATCAGGGACAACCGGGGAGCTGTTTTTT.

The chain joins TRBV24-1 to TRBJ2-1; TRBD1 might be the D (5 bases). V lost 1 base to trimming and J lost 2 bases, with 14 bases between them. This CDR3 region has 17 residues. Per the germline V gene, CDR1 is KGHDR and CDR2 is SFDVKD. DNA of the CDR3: TGTGCCACCAGTGATTTAGGTCAAGGGGTTACCTACAATGAGCAGTTCTTC. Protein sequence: CATSDLGQGVTYNEQFF.

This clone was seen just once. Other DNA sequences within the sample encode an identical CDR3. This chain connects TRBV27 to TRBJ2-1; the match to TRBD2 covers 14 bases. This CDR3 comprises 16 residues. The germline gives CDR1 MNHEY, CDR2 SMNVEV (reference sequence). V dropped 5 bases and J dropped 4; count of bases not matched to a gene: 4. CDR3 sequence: CASSPGTSGGYNEQFF. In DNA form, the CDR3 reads TGTGCCAGCAGTCCCGGGACTAGCGGGGGATACAATGAGCAGTTCTTC.

The CDR3 DNA reads TGTGCCACCAGCAGAGATTCCCTGGGACTAGCGACGCAGTATTTT. Encoded protein: CATSRDSLGLATQYF. The chain recombines TRBV15 with TRBJ2-3; 10 bases agree with TRBD2. The CDR3 runs 15 residues. V shed 0 bases and J 9 bases; nucleotides not matched to a gene: 6. In germline, CDR1 is LNHNV, CDR2 YYDKDF (reference sequence).

CDR3 amino acids: CATSDGQGVDEKLFF. In nucleotides, the CDR3 is TGTGCCACCAGTGACGGACAGGGGGTAGATGAAAAACTGTTTTTT. The rearrangement joins TRBV24-1 to TRBJ1-4; 10 bases are a match to TRBD1. The V segment lost 4 bases and the J segment 6 bases; nucleotides outside the gene matches: 4. This CDR3 is built from 15 residues. Germline loops: CDR1 KGHDR, CDR2 SFDVKD.

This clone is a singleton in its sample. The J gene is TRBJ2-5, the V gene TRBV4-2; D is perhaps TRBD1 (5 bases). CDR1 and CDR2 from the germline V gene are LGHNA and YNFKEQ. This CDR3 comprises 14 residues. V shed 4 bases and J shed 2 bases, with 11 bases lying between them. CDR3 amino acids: CASSRAGKQETQYF. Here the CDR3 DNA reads TGTGCCAGCAGCCGGGCAGGGAAACAAGAGACCCAGTACTTC.

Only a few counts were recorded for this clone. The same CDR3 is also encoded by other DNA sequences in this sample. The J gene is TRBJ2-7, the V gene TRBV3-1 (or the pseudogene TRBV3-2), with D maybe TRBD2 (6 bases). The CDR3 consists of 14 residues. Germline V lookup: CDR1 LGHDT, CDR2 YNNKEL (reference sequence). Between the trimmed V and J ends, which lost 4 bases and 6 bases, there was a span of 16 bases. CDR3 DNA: TGTGCCAGCAGCCCCGCAAGTGGAGGGGCCGAGCAGTACTTC. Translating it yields CASSPASGGAEQYF.

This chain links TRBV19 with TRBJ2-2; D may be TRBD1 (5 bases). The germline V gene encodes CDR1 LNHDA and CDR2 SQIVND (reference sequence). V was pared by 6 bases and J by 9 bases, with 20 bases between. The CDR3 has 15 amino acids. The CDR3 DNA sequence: TGTGCCAGTAGCGGATATGACAGAGATCTCCGGGAGCTGTTTTTT. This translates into CASSGYDRDLRELFF.

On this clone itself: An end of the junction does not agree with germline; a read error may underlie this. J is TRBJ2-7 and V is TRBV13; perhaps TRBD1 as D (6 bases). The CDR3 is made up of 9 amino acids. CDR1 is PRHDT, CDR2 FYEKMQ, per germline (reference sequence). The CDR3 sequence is CARNGQPNF. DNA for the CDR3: TGTGCCAGAAACGGACAGCCCAACTTC.